Listed here is a single T cell receptor beta chain. The sample comes from a study of identical twins. CDR1 SQVTM and CDR2 ANQGSEA come from the germline V gene. The CDR3 contains 13 residues. Trimming at V came to 4 bases and at J to 10 bases, leaving 8 bases not matched to a gene. One entry per CDR3 protein results from TCRdb running MiXCR on the 5' RACE reads. This repertoire shows some 1,700,000 distinct CDR3 sequences, around a third found once; its top ten account for around 0.3%. This sequence joins TRBV29-1 and TRBJ2-1; 9 bases fit TRBD1. The sequencing sample was made of cord blood. The TCR was taken from a newborn girl in good health. In DNA form, the CDR3 reads TGCAGCGTTGCGGACAGGGGTGCCTACGAGCAGTTCTTC. Amino acid sequence: CSVADRGAYEQFF.